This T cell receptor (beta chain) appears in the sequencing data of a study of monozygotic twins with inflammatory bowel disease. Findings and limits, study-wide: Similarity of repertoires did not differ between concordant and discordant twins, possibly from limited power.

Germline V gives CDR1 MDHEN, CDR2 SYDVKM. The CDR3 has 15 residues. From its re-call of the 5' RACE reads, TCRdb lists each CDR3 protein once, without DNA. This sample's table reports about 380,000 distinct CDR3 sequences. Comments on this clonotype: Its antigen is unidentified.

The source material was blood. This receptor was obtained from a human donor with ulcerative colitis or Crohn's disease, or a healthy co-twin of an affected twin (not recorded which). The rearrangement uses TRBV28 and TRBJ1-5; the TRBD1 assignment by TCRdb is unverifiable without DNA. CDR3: CASSYPDRIYQPQHF.